The 28 T cell receptor beta chains given below trace back to one sample, sequenced in a study of cytomegalovirus exposure and HLA in healthy donors. Using immunoSEQ multiplex PCR, the repertoire was profiled, and TCRdb retains in-frame clones only, with some absent. The sample lists over 65,000 clones; about 93% were seen once. Sequencing input: PBMCs. Receptors were obtained from a woman between 18 and 29 years old in good health and CMV-seropositive.

The genes are TRBV30 and TRBJ2-1, with 12 bases lining up with TRBD2. J was trimmed by 7 bases and V by 3 bases; bases with no gene match: 7. The CDR3 totals 15 residues. CDR1 GTSNPN and CDR2 SVGIG come from the germline V gene (reference sequence). The CDR3 coding sequence is TGTGCCTGGAGAGCCGGGACTAGCGGGTGGAATGAGCAGTTCTTC. Translation: CAWRAGTSGWNEQFF. Based on the CDR3 plus reference TRBV30 and TRBJ2-1, the full variable domain is SQTIHQWPATLVQPVGSPLSLECTVEGTSNPNLYWYRQAAGRGLQLLFYSVGIGQISSEVPQNLSASRPQDRQFILSSKKLLLSDSGFYLCAWRAGTSGWNEQFFGPGTRLTVL.

The chain is built from TRBV6-1 and TRBJ1-4, with 8 bases lining up with TRBD1. The germline V gene encodes CDR1 MNHNS and CDR2 SASEGT. Unmatched junction bases numbered 6, after V lost 4 bases and J lost 8 bases. This CDR3 is 14 amino acids long. The CDR3: CASSGDRKAEKLFF. The CDR3 DNA reads TGTGCCAGCAGTGGGGACAGGAAAGCGGAAAAACTGTTTTTT.

This chain uses TRBV19 with TRBJ1-2, with 7 bases fitting TRBD1. CDR1 and CDR2 (germline): LNHDA, SQIVND (reference sequence). The CDR3 loop spans 16 amino acids. V trimming: 6 bases; J trimming: 2 bases; junction bases outside the gene matches: 12. The CDR3 loop reads CASSIIGQDANYGYTF. Written as DNA, the CDR3 is TGTGCCAGTAGCATAATAGGACAGGATGCCAACTATGGCTACACCTTC.

The chain recombines TRBV5-1 with TRBJ1-1, with D unclear. CDR3 size: 14 residues. Germline V CDR1 and CDR2: SGHRS, YFSETQ. V shed 0 bases and J shed 7 bases, with 13 bases lying between them. The CDR3 DNA sequence: TGCGCCAGCAGCTTGGCCGGGTCGTTCGGTGAAGCTTTCTTT. Its protein is CASSLAGSFGEAFF.

The chain carries TRBV9 and TRBJ2-1, with 8 bases that match TRBD2. The CDR3 runs 13 residues. The V gene's germline CDR1 is SGDLS and CDR2 YYNGEE. The J segment lost 10 bases and the V segment lost 0 bases, leaving 3 bases of the junction unmatched. The CDR3 reads CASSVVASGEQFF. The CDR3 nucleotides are TGTGCCAGCAGCGTAGTTGCTAGCGGGGAGCAGTTCTTC.

The chain couples TRBV6-5 to TRBJ2-1, with 9 bases that match TRBD1. The germline V gene has CDR1 MNHEY and CDR2 SVGAGI. V gave up 5 bases and J gave up 9 bases; unmatched junction bases: 2. This CDR3 comprises 12 residues. CDR3 residues: CASSGQGSEQFF. In DNA form, the CDR3 reads TGTGCCAGCAGTGGACAGGGGTCTGAGCAGTTCTTC.

V usage is TRBV13 and J usage is TRBJ2-7; maybe TRBD1 (5 bases). CDR3 size: 15 residues. Germline assignment: CDR1 PRHDT and CDR2 FYEKMQ (reference sequence). The germline V and J ends were trimmed by 5 bases and 0 bases, with 14 bases remaining between them. As DNA, the CDR3 is TGTGCCAGCAGCCTCGGACACTTTAGCTCCTACGAGCAGTACTTC. This codes for CASSLGHFSSYEQYF.

The chain has TRBV4-2 and TRBJ1-3; possibly TRBD1 for D (6 bases). CDR1 and CDR2 (germline): LGHNA, YNFKEQ. Trimming pared 1 base from V and 0 bases from J, leaving 22 bases between. The CDR3 is made up of 20 amino acids. This CDR3 reads CASSQGQVMAVWSSGNTIYF. CDR3 nucleotides: TGTGCCAGCAGCCAAGGACAGGTGATGGCTGTATGGTCCTCTGGAAACACCATATATTTT.

In its sample, this clone was seen a few times. The chain uses TRBV19 and TRBJ2-1, with a possible D match to TRBD1 (5 bases). CDR1 LNHDA and CDR2 SQIVND come from the germline V gene (reference sequence). The germline V and J ends were trimmed by 1 base and 2 bases, with 12 bases remaining between them. The CDR3 contains 16 residues. The chain's CDR3 is CASSIGRGQAYNEQFF. Written as DNA, the CDR3 is TGTGCCAGTAGTATAGGAAGGGGTCAAGCCTACAATGAGCAGTTCTTC.

V is TRBV19 and J is TRBJ2-7; maybe TRBD2 (6 bases). V lost 10 bases to trimming and J lost 4 bases, with 20 bases between them. Per the germline V gene, CDR1 is LNHDA and CDR2 is SQIVND (reference sequence). The CDR3 length is 14 residues. In nucleotides, the CDR3 is TGTGCCACCAAGAGGGAGGCAGCTAGTTACGAGCAGTACTTC. It yields the protein CATKREAASYEQYF.

This chain links TRBV28 with TRBJ1-5, with 12 positions matching TRBD1. The V gene end was trimmed by 4 bases and the J gene end by 4 bases; junction bases not matched to a gene: 20. There are 21 residues in the CDR3. Germline lookup yields CDR1 MDHEN and CDR2 SYDVKM. For the CDR3, the DNA is TGTGCCAGCAGTTCCCCGGTGGGGGGACAGGGGGCAACAAGGGTGAATCAGCCCCAGCATTTT. Its translation: CASSSPVGGQGATRVNQPQHF. Supplemented by reference TRBV28 and TRBJ1-5, the full variable domain reads DVKVTQSSRYLVKRTGEKVFLECVQDMDHENMFWYRQDPGLGLRLIYFSYDVKMKEKGDIPEGYSVSREKKERFSLILESASTNQTSMYLCASSSPVGGQGATRVNQPQHFGDGTRLSIL.

The chain has TRBV5-6 and TRBJ1-1; tentative D call: TRBD1 (5 bases). CDR3 length: 17 amino acids. Germline lookup yields CDR1 SGHDT and CDR2 YYEEEE. Deletions cut 6 bases from V and 2 bases from J, with 23 bases between. In nucleotides, the CDR3 is TGTGCCAGCAACGTTTTGGGGGGGGTAGCTTACAACACTGAAGCTTTCTTT. Translating gives CASNVLGGVAYNTEAFF.

This clone has only a few counts. The chain joins TRBV5-1 to TRBJ2-7, with 8 nucleotides matching TRBD2. CDR3 size: 14 residues. The junction had 7 bases not matched to a gene; V was cut back by 3 bases and J by 5 bases. Germline CDR1 SGHRS, CDR2 YFSETQ. CDR3 sequence reads: CASSWAGTRNEQYF. DNA for the CDR3: TGCGCCAGCAGCTGGGCCGGGACTAGAAACGAGCAGTACTTC.

V is TRBV11-3 and J is TRBJ2-3, with 7 bases fitting TRBD2. The CDR3 covers 14 residues. Germline lookup yields CDR1 SGHNT and CDR2 YENEEA. J lost 5 bases, V lost 1 base, and 3 bases had no gene match. The CDR3 sequence: CASSLGGGIDTQYF. CDR3 nucleotide sequence: TGTGCCAGCAGCTTAGGGGGGGGGATAGATACGCAGTATTTT.

V gene TRBV19 combines with J gene TRBJ1-2, with D maybe TRBD1 (5 bases). V gave up 5 bases and J gave up 5 bases, with 9 bases separating them. The CDR3 loop spans 12 amino acids. CDR1 and CDR2 from the germline V gene are LNHDA and SQIVND (reference sequence). The CDR3 nucleotides are TGTGCCAGTAGTGAGGGGAGGTATGGCTACACCTTC. Its translation is CASSEGRYGYTF.

The rearrangement uses TRBV4-1 and TRBJ2-2; D uncertain. The CDR3 has 14 residues. The ends were cut back, 0 bases at V and 4 bases at J, with 6 bases in the middle. Germline V gene data show CDR1 as MGHRA and CDR2 as YSYEKL. This CDR3 reads CASSQDSPTGELFF. Written as DNA, the CDR3 is TGCGCCAGCAGCCAAGACTCTCCCACCGGGGAGCTGTTTTTT.

This clone was counted once. The chain joins TRBV5-4 to TRBJ1-2, with TRBD1 identical over 9 bases. The CDR3 is 15 residues long. Germline trimming cut 4 bases from V and 3 bases from J; bases unmatched to any gene: 7. Germline V CDR1 and CDR2: SGHNT, YYREEE (reference sequence). CDR3 region: CASSPGTGNYYGYTF. The CDR3, as DNA: TGTGCCAGCAGCCCCGGGACAGGGAACTACTATGGCTACACCTTC. Full variable domain (remainder filled in from reference TRBV5-4 and TRBJ1-2): ETGVTQSPTHLIKTRGQQVTLRCSSQSGHNTVSWYQQALGQGPQFIFQYYREEENGRGNFPPRFSGLQFPNYSSELNVNALELDDSALYLCASSPGTGNYYGYTFGSGTRLTVV.

This clone was counted a single time. CDR3 loop: CASTPGQGVFNYGYTF. DNA of the CDR3: TGTGCCAGCACCCCGGGACAGGGAGTTTTTAACTATGGCTACACCTTC. This chain links TRBV5-8 with TRBJ1-2, with TRBD1 matching over 9 bases. CDR3 length equals 16 residues. Germline V gene data show CDR1 as SGHTS and CDR2 as YDEGEE. J lost 1 base, V lost 6 bases, and 10 bases had no gene match.

The chain recombines TRBV19 with TRBJ1-2; possibly TRBD1 for D (6 bases). V was cut by 6 bases and J by 2 bases, with 10 bases left in between. CDR3 length equals 13 residues. Germline loops: CDR1 LNHDA, CDR2 SQIVND (reference sequence). CDR3 nucleotides: TGTGCCAGTAGAAGACAGGAGAACTATGGCTACACCTTC. Translating it yields CASRRQENYGYTF.

V usage is TRBV27 and J usage is TRBJ2-1; D is possibly TRBD2 (6 bases). This CDR3 is 15 amino acids long. V lost 6 bases, J lost 2 bases, and 14 bases lay in between. Germline assignment: CDR1 MNHEY and CDR2 SMNVEV (reference sequence). Here the CDR3 reads CASRTGGSAYNEQFF. For the CDR3, the DNA is TGTGCCAGCAGAACCGGGGGTTCGGCCTACAATGAGCAGTTCTTC.

The chain couples TRBV5-1 to TRBJ2-1; D may be TRBD1 (6 bases). The V end lost 4 bases, the J end lost 5 bases, and 10 bases lay between the germline ends. Germline V CDR1 and CDR2: SGHRS, YFSETQ. The CDR3 covers 13 residues. The chain's CDR3 is CASSPKGDNEQFF. For the CDR3, the DNA is TGCGCCAGCAGCCCGAAGGGGGACAATGAGCAGTTCTTC.

This clone was picked up one time. The J gene is TRBJ2-1, the V gene TRBV7-6; 8 nucleotides align to TRBD2. J lost 1 base, V lost 6 bases, and 8 bases had no gene match. This CDR3 is 16 amino acids long. Germline assignment: CDR1 SGHVS and CDR2 FNYEAQ. In nucleotides, the CDR3 is TGTGCCAGCAGTTATACAGCGGGAGTATCCTACAATGAGCAGTTCTTC. It yields the protein CASSYTAGVSYNEQFF.

V and J are TRBV6-5 and TRBJ1-2; D remains ambiguous. V shed 10 bases and J shed 1 base, with 16 bases lying between them. The CDR3 is 14 amino acids. Germline-derived CDR1 and CDR2 are MNHEY and SVGAGI. The DNA for the CDR3 is TGTGCCACCAGAGGTATAGCCCTTAACTATGGCTACACCTTC. Translation: CATRGIALNYGYTF.

The CDR3 sequence is CASSNPAGVAGAYEQYF. The CDR3, as DNA: TGTGCCAGCAGCAACCCCGCCGGTGTAGCGGGAGCCTACGAGCAGTACTTC. The genes are TRBV11-2 and TRBJ2-7; 9 nucleotides align to TRBD2. V lost 5 bases, J lost 2 bases, and 13 bases stayed unmatched. This CDR3 spans 17 amino acids. Germline-derived CDR1 and CDR2 are SGHAT and FQNNGV.

The V gene is TRBV5-1, the J gene TRBJ2-1, with TRBD1 matching over 9 bases. With V trimmed by 4 bases and J by 2 bases, 4 bases remained unmatched. The length of the CDR3 is 15 residues. Germline V gene data show CDR1 as SGHRS and CDR2 as YFSETQ. The CDR3 loop reads CASSNRDRAYNEQFF. The CDR3 nucleotides read TGCGCCAGCAGCAACCGGGACAGGGCCTACAATGAGCAGTTCTTC. Based on the CDR3 plus reference TRBV5-1 and TRBJ2-1, the full variable domain is KAGVTQTPRYLIKTRGQQVTLSCSPISGHRSVSWYQQTPGQGLQFLFEYFSETQRNKGNFPGRFSGRQFSNSRSEMNVSTLELGDSALYLCASSNRDRAYNEQFFGPGTRLTVL.

This clone was observed once. The V gene is TRBV27, the J gene TRBJ2-3, with 8 bases that match TRBD2. This CDR3 spans 14 amino acids. Trimming cost V 3 bases and J 3 bases; bases outside gene matches: 2. CDR1 and CDR2 from the germline V gene are MNHEY and SMNVEV (reference sequence). The CDR3 DNA reads TGTGCCAGCAGTTTTGGCGGGGGGACAGATACGCAGTATTTT. Its translation: CASSFGGGTDTQYF.

The chain's CDR3 is CASSSLGGFSPLHF. CDR3 in DNA: TGTGCCAGCAGCTCCTTAGGAGGGTTTTCACCCCTCCACTTT. This chain links TRBV5-4 with TRBJ1-6, with D unclear. The germline gives CDR1 SGHNT, CDR2 YYREEE (reference sequence). Trimming removed 3 bases from V and 9 bases from J, with 13 bases in between. This CDR3 comprises 14 residues.

CDR3 nucleotides: TGTGCCAGCAGCGTAGGTCCCGGTACTTCCTACGAGCAGTACTTC. Its translation: CASSVGPGTSYEQYF. The gene calls are TRBV9 and TRBJ2-7; no firm D call. The germline gives CDR1 SGDLS, CDR2 YYNGEE. This CDR3 is built from 15 residues. With 0 bases removed from V and 1 base from J, the gap between germline ends came to 11 bases.